The text below deals with one TCR beta chain. There are a few counts of this clone. Its antigen target is currently unknown. The input lacks base qualities; no much larger clone sits a single base away. The receptor library was made with the immunoSEQ multiplex PCR assay. The study's processing was this. To diagnose cytomegalovirus status from the catalog of TCR beta chain sequences, a statistical classification framework was built. Sourced from immuneACCESS, this table was stored by TCRdb with only in-frame sequences that have V and J called. A share of the clones is absent; for the studies checked, an unresolved V gene accounts for under half, and the remainder has no known explanation. V and J calls and clone size are as listed in that table; D and trimming were resolved from the DNA. The sample table lists 250,000 to 400,000 clones, 88% of them with a count of one. The top ten clones comprise around 1% of the sample.

Per the germline V gene (reference sequence), MNHEY is the CDR1 and SMNVEV is the CDR2. The CDR3 holds 14 amino acids from the cysteine to the phenylalanine. Only the CDR3 portion is preserved as DNA: 42 bases, with reading frame beginning at the first base. Trimming at the junction amounts to 5 bases on V and 0 bases on J, and the germline ends lie 11 bases apart. The data are from a study of cytomegalovirus exposure and HLA in healthy donors (TCRdb year 2017). Describing the broader study: According to a later analysis, the roughly 120 validation repertoires were produced on the same platform as the 700 or so repertoires of the first cohort. The study aimed to test whether signatures of past pathogen exposure could be identified by cataloging public T cell receptors. A separate validation cohort of 100 to 150 different subjects was used in addition to the roughly 700-subject first cohort. High-throughput TCR immunosequencing, statistical association of individual TCRs with disease status, and machine learning were combined to predict cytomegalovirus infection status. What the study reported, not specific to this receptor: Cytomegalovirus status was reported to be diagnosed by the classifier with high specificity and sensitivity in both the original and validation cohorts. Most TCR sequences were observed very rarely across donors, whereas some public TCRs were present in many individuals. The authors suggested that the approach could potentially be extended to other disease states and immunological phenotypes. The validation cohort had no HLA typing available for a later analysis, so co-occurrence within that cohort was assessed over all 110 or so repertoires. Three of the identified cytomegalovirus-associated TCR beta chains were confirmed in vitro to be specific for cytomegalovirus antigens. Subsequent analysis determined that TCRs grouped into clusters in the first cohort also showed a tendency toward co-occurrence across the roughly 110 validation repertoires, and about 94% of cluster scores exceeded 0. The study listed 150 to 200 TCR beta chains as associated with cytomegalovirus.

The donors belonged to the validation cohort of over a hundred subjects, which was separate from the roughly 680-subject first cohort. The receptor was isolated from a man younger than 40 in good health and CMV-seronegative. Sequencing was performed on PBMCs. This chain is built from TRBV27 and TRBJ2-7; confidence is insufficient to name the D gene. The DNA sequence is TGTGCCAGCAGTCCAGAACGCCCCTCCTACGAGCAGTACTTC. It encodes CASSPERPSYEQYF.